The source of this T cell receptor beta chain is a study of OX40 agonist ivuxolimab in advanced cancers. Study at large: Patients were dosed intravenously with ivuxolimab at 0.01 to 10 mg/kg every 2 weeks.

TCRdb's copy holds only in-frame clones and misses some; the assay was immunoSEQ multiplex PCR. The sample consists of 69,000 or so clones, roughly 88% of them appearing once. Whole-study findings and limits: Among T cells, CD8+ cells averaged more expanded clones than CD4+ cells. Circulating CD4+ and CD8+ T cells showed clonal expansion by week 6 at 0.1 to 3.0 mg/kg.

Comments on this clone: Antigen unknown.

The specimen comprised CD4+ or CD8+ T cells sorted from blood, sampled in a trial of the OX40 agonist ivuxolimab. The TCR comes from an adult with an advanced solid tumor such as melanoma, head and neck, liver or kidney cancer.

CDR3 loop: CASRQGGDTEAFF. The CDR3 DNA is TGTGCCAGCAGACAGGGCGGGGACACTGAAGCTTTCTTT. This chain connects TRBV6-5 to TRBJ1-1, with D perhaps matching TRBD1 (6 bases). Germline-derived CDR1 and CDR2 are MNHEY and SVGAGI. V gave up 6 bases and J gave up 3 bases, with 11 bases separating them. This CDR3 spans 13 amino acids.